The T cell receptor beta chain under discussion was sequenced for a study of T cell repertoires in cytomegalovirus infection (dated 2019 in TCRdb). Background for the entire study: Donor HLA type was relevant to the analysis, as public TCR beta signatures indicated carriage of CMV infection together with the matching HLA type. General conclusions and limits of the study: Cumulative frequency of public TCR beta family members discriminated carriers of CMV infection plus the relevant HLA type in this cohort and an independent roughly 330-donor cohort. The ex vivo response was dominated by HLA-C-restricted CMV-specific TCR beta clonotypes, and the single most frequent clonotype in two of eight donors was supplied by these HLA-C-restricted clonotypes.

Taken from cysteine to phenylalanine, the CDR3 has 14 residues. Just the 42-base CDR3 DNA is kept, in frame starting at base 1. V ends up 6 bases short and J 4 bases short, with an unmatched junction base count of 8. Sequences MNHEY (CDR1) and SVGEGT (CDR2) are obtained from the germline V gene. Sequencing was carried out with an Illumina HiSeq 1500. The public reads were quality trimmed at Q25 with fastp and then assembled into clones with MiXCR by TCRdb, keeping productive beta chains. Every entry covers one CDR3 protein and lists the most common genes and DNA from its rows. The sample data list nearly 650,000 distinct CDR3 sequences, and approximately 25% of these were observed just once. The ten largest account for 6.5% to 10% of the sample. On this clonotype: What this receptor recognizes is not known. No base-level quality is on record; no much larger clone is a single base apart.

The specimen sequenced was CD8+ T cells from PBMCs. The sequence derives from a human donor in good health (CMV status not recorded). Some clones in this sample may be carry-over from other donors' samples. This chain is built from TRBV6-2 or TRBV6-3 and TRBJ1-2; 7 nucleotides in the junction match TRBD1. The CDR3 protein: CASSSLGQPYGYTF. The DNA sequence reads TGTGCCAGCAGCTCACTGGGACAGCCCTATGGCTACACCTTC.